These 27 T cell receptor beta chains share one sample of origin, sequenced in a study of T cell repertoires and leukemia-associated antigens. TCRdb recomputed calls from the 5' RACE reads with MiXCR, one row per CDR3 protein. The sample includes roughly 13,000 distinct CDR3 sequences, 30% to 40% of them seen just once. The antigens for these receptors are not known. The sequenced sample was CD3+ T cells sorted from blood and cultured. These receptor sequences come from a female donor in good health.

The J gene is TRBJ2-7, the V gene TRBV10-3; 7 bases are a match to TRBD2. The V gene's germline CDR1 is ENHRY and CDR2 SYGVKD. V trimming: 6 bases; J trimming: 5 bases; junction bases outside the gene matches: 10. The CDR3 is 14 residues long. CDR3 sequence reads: CAIRRTGGLDEQYF. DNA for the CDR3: TGTGCCATCAGAAGGACGGGAGGTCTGGACGAGCAGTACTTC.

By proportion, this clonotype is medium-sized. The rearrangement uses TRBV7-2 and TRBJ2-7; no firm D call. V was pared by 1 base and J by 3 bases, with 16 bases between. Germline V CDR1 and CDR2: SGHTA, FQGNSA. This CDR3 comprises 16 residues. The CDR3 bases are TGTGCCAGCAGCTTAGATGGCGGCCCTTTCGTCTACGAGCAGTACTTC. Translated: CASSLDGGPFVYEQYF.

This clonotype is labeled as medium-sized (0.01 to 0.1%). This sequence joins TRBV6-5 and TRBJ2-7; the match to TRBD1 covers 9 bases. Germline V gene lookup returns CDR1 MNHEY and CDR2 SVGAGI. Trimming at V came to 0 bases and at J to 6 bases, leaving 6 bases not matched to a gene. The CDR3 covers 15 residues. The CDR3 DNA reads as TGTGCCAGCAGTTACTCTCCGGGACAGGGTCGCGAGCAGTACTTC. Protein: CASSYSPGQGREQYF.

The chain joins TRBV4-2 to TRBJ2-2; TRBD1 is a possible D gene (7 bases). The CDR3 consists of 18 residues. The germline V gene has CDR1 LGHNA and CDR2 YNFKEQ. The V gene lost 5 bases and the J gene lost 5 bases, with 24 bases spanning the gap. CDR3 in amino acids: CASSVARGAGGITGELFF. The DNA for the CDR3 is TGTGCCAGCAGCGTCGCGAGGGGGGCAGGGGGTATAACCGGGGAGCTGTTTTTT.

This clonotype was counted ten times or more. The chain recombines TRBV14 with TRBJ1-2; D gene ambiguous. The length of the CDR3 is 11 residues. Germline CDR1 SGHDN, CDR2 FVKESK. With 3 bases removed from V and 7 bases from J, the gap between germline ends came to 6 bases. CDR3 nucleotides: TGTGCCAGCAGCCATACCGGTGGCTACACCTTC. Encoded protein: CASSHTGGYTF.

The CDR3 loop reads CASKLGLAGVRGQETQYF. CDR3 nucleotides: TGCGCCAGCAAGCTAGGACTAGCGGGAGTGAGGGGACAAGAGACCCAGTACTTC. The chain carries TRBV5-1 and TRBJ2-5, with 13 bases that match TRBD2. Germline V gene lookup returns CDR1 SGHRS and CDR2 YFSETQ. This CDR3 is 18 amino acids long. V shed 6 bases and J 2 bases; nucleotides not matched to a gene: 13.

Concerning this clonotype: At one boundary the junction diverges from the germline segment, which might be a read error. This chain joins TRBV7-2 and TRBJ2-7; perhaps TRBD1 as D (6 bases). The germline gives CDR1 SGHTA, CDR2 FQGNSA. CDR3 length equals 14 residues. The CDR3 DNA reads TGTGTCAGCAGCCCACAGGGTTTGATGGACGAGCGGTACTTC. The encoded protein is CVSSPQGLMDERYF.

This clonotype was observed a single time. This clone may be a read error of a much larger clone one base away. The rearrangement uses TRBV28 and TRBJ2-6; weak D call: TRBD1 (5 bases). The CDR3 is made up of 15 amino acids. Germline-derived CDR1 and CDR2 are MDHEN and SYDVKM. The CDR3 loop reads CASSSPRSGAKVLTF. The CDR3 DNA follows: TGTGCCAGCAGTTCACCTAGGTCTGGGGCCAAAGTCCTGACTTTC.

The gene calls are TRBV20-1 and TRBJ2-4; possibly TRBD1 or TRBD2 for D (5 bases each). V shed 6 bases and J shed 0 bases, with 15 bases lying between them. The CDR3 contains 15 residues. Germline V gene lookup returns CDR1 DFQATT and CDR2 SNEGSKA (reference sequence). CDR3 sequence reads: CSAWDPHRAKNIQYF. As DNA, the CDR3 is TGCAGTGCCTGGGACCCCCATCGAGCCAAAAACATTCAGTACTTC.

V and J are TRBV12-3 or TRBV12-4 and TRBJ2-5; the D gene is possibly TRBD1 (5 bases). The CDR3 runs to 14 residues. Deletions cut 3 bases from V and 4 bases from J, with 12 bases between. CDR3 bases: TGTGCCAGCAGTTTCTCCCGAAGGGGAGAGACCCAGTACTTC. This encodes CASSFSRRGETQYF.

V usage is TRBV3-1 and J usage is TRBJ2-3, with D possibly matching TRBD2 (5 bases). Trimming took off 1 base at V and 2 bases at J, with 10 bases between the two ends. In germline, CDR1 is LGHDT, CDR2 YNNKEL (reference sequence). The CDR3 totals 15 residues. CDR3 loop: CASSQGGYPTDTQYF. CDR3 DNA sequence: TGTGCCAGCAGCCAAGGCGGGTACCCCACAGATACGCAGTATTTT.

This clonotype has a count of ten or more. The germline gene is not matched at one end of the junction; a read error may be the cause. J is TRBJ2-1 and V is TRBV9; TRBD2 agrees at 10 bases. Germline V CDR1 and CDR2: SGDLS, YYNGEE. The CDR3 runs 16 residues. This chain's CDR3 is CASSPGLAVIYNGQFF. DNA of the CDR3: TGTGCCAGCAGCCCCGGACTAGCGGTGATCTACAATGGGCAGTTCTTC.

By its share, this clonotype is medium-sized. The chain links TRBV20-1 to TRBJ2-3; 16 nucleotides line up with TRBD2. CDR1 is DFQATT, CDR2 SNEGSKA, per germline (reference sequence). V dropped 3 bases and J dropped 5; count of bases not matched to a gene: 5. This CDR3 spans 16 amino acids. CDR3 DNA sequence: TGCAGTGCTAGGGGACTAGCGGGAGGGCCAGTAGATACGCAGTATTTT. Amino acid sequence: CSARGLAGGPVDTQYF.

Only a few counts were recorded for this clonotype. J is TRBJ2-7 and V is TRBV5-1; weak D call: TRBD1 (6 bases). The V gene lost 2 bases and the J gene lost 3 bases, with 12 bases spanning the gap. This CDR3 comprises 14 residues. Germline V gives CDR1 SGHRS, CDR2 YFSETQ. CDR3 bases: TGCGCCAGCAGCTTACACAGGGACGGCTACGAGCAGTACTTC. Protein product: CASSLHRDGYEQYF.

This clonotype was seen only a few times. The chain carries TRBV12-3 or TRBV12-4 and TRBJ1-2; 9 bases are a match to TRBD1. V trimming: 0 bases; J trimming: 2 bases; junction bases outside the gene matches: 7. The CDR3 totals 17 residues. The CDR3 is CASSLARHRGLNYGYTF. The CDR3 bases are TGTGCCAGCAGTTTAGCGAGACACAGGGGGCTCAACTATGGCTACACCTTC.

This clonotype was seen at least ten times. For the CDR3, the DNA is TGCAGTGCTAGAGCTGCAAATTCCTACAATGAGCAGTTCTTC. Translation gives CSARAANSYNEQFF. The chain combines TRBV20-1 with TRBJ2-1; D gene unclear. Trimming cost V 1 base and J 1 base, with 8 bases left between them. Germline V gene data show CDR1 as DFQATT and CDR2 as SNEGSKA (reference sequence). The CDR3 sequence is 14 residues long.

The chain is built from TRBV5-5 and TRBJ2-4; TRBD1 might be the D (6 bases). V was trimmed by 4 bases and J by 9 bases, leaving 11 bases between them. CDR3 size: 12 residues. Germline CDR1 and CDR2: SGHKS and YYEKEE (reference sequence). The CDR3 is CASSLDRGIQYF. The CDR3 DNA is TGTGCCAGCAGCCTGGACAGAGGCATTCAGTACTTC. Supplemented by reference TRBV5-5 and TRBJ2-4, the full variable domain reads DAGVTQSPTHLIKTRGQQVTLRCSPISGHKSVSWYQQVLGQGPQFIFQYYEKEERGRGNFPDRFSARQFPNYSSELNVNALLLGDSALYLCASSLDRGIQYFGAGTRLSVL.

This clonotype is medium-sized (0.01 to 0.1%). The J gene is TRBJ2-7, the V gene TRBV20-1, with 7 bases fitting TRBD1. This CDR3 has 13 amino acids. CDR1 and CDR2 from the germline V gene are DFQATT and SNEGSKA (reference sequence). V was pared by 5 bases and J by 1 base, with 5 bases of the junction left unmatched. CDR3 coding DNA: TGCAGTGCTGAGGGGGCGCAATCCTACGAGCAGTACTTC. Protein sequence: CSAEGAQSYEQYF.

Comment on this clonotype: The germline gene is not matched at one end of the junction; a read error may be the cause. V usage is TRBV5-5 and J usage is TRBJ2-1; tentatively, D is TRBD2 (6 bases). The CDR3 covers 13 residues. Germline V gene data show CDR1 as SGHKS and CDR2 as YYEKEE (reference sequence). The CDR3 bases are TGTGCTAGCAGCTCCCGGGAGTACAGTGAGCAGTCCTTC. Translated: CASSSREYSEQSF.

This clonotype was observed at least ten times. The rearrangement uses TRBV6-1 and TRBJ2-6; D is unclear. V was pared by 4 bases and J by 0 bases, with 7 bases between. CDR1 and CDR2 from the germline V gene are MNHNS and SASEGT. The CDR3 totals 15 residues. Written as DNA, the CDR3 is TGTGCCAGCAGTGGACCCTTCTCTGGGGCCAACGTCCTGACTTTC. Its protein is CASSGPFSGANVLTF.

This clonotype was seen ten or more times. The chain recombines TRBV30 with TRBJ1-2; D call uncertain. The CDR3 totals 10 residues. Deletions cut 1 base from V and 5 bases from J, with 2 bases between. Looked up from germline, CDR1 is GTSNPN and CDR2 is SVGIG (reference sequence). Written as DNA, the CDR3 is TGTGCCTGGAGTGGGTATGGCTACACCTTC. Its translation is CAWSGYGYTF.

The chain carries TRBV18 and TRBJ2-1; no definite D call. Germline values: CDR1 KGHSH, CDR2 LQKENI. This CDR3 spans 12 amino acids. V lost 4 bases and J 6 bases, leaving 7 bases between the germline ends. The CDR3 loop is CASSLTINEQFF. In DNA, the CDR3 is TGTGCCAGCTCACTTACCATCAATGAGCAGTTCTTC.

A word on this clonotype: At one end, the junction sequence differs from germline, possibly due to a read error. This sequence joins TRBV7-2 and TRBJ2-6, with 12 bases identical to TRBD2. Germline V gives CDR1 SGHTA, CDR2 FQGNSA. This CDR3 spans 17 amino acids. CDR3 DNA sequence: TGTGCCAGCGGCTTGCCGGGACTAGCGGGCATAGCCAACGTCCTGACTTTC. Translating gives CASGLPGLAGIANVLTF.

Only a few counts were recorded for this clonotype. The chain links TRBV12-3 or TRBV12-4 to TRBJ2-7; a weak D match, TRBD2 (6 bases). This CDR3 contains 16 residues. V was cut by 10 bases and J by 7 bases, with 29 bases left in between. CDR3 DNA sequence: TGTGCCACCAGCCCCAACTATTCCCCCCAAGGACTAGAGCAGTACTTC. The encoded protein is CATSPNYSPQGLEQYF.

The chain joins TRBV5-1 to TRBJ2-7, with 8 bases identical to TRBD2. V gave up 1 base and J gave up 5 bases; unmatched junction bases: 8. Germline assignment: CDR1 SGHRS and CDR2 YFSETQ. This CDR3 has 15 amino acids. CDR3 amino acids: CASSLLSGSSNEQYF. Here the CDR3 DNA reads TGCGCCAGCAGCTTGCTCAGCGGGAGCAGTAACGAGCAGTACTTC.

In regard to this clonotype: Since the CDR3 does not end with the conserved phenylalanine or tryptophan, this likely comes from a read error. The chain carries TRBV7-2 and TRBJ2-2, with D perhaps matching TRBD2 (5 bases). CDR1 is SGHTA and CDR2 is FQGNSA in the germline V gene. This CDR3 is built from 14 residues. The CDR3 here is CASSFSENTGELFS. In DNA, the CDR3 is TGCGCCAGCAGCTTTAGCGAGAACACCGGGGAGCTGTTTTCT.

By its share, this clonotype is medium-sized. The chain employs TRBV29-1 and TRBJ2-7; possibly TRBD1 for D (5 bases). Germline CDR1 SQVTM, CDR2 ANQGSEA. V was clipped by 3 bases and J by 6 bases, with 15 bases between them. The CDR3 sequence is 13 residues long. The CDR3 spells CSVDGSGWGEQYF. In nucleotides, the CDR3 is TGCAGCGTTGATGGTTCAGGGTGGGGCGAGCAGTACTTC.